These 14 T cell receptor beta chains originate from one sample sequenced in a study of blood T cell repertoires in COVID-19. The table came from immunoSEQ multiplex PCR; TCRdb's copy has only in-frame clones and leaves some out. The sample yields fewer than 250,000 clones, 83% seen once. The material sequenced was peripheral blood. Source of these receptors: a woman in her forties with active or convalescent COVID-19.

The chain employs TRBV11-2 and TRBJ1-1; the match to TRBD1 covers 8 bases. Germline loops: CDR1 SGHAT, CDR2 FQNNGV. The CDR3 is 14 amino acids. Germline trimming cut 4 bases from V and 3 bases from J; bases unmatched to any gene: 4. The CDR3 region has the DNA TGTGCCAGCAGCTCTCGGACAGGGTACACTGAAGCTTTCTTT. Its protein is CASSSRTGYTEAFF. The full variable domain, with the rest looked up from reference TRBV11-2 and TRBJ1-1, is EAGVAQSPRYKIIEKRQSVAFWCNPISGHATLYWYQQILGQGPKLLIQFQNNGVVDDSQLPKDRFSAERLKGVDSTLKIQPAKLEDSAVYLCASSSRTGYTEAFFGQGTRLTVV.

The chain carries TRBV24-1 and TRBJ2-7, with TRBD2 as a possible D gene (5 bases). This CDR3 comprises 14 residues. Per the germline V gene, CDR1 is KGHDR and CDR2 is SFDVKD. V shed 2 bases and J shed 3 bases, with 10 bases lying between them. The CDR3 sequence is CATSDSSSGYEQYF. The CDR3 nucleotides are TGTGCCACCAGTGATTCCTCCAGCGGCTACGAGCAGTACTTC.

The chain links TRBV28 to TRBJ1-1; 7 nucleotides agree with TRBD1. The ends lost 4 bases at V and 0 bases at J; junction bases unmatched: 5. This CDR3 contains 15 residues. Germline CDR1 MDHEN, CDR2 SYDVKM. CDR3 sequence: CASSSGTALNTEAFF. DNA for the CDR3: TGTGCCAGCAGTTCCGGGACAGCTCTGAACACTGAAGCTTTCTTT.

The J gene is TRBJ1-2, the V gene TRBV6-5; D is possibly TRBD1 (5 bases). The CDR3 runs to 13 residues. CDR1 and CDR2 (germline): MNHEY, SVGAGI. V lost 7 bases, J lost 3 bases, and 12 bases lay in between. CDR3 in amino acids: CASTRQSDYGYTF. The CDR3 region has the DNA TGTGCCAGCACACGACAGTCCGACTATGGCTACACCTTC.

The chain recombines TRBV9 with TRBJ1-4, with TRBD1 matching 9 bases. After removal of 4 bases from V and 4 bases from J, the junction contained 8 bases not matched to a gene. Germline-derived CDR1 and CDR2 are SGDLS and YYNGEE. The CDR3 runs 16 residues. CDR3 loop: CASSPQGQGHNEKLFF. In DNA, the CDR3 is TGTGCCAGCAGCCCTCAGGGACAGGGCCATAATGAAAAACTGTTTTTT.

The V call is TRBV6-5, the J call TRBJ1-1, with D perhaps matching TRBD1 (5 bases). V was trimmed by 1 base and J by 4 bases, leaving 13 bases between them. CDR1 is MNHEY and CDR2 is SVGAGI in the germline V gene. The CDR3 has 15 residues. CDR3 in amino acids: CASSYWEGVGTEAFF. For the CDR3, the DNA is TGTGCCAGCAGTTACTGGGAAGGGGTGGGCACTGAAGCTTTCTTT.

The chain joins TRBV5-1 to TRBJ2-7; maybe TRBD2 (5 bases). Germline V CDR1 and CDR2: SGHRS, YFSETQ. Trimming took 0 bases from V and 3 from J, leaving 10 bases between them. The CDR3 runs 14 residues. The CDR3 here is CASSLASGIYEQYF. The DNA of the CDR3 is TGCGCCAGCAGCTTGGCCTCGGGGATCTACGAGCAGTACTTC.

This clone occurred a few times. The rearrangement uses TRBV5-1 and TRBJ2-2; 7 nucleotides agree with TRBD1. V dropped 5 bases and J dropped 5; count of bases not matched to a gene: 12. Per germline, CDR1 SGHRS and CDR2 YFSETQ. The CDR3 covers 16 residues. The CDR3 here is CASSYGTAIDTGELFF. As DNA, the CDR3 is TGCGCCAGCAGTTATGGGACAGCCATTGATACCGGGGAGCTGTTTTTT.

This clone was counted between two and nine times. The rearrangement links TRBV18 to TRBJ1-6; tentative D call: TRBD1 (6 bases). CDR1 is KGHSH, CDR2 LQKENI, per germline. The ends were cut back, 9 bases at V and 6 bases at J, with 15 bases in the middle. The CDR3 is 14 residues long. CDR3 sequence reads: CASHPGASNSPLHF. The CDR3 DNA reads as TGTGCCAGTCACCCAGGGGCGTCTAATTCACCCCTCCACTTT.

The genes are TRBV2 and TRBJ1-1, with a tentative D call TRBD1 (6 bases). This CDR3 contains 14 residues. Germline V gene lookup returns CDR1 SNHLY and CDR2 FYNNEI. Trimming took 2 bases from V and 1 from J, leaving 8 bases between them. CDR3 in DNA: TGTGCCAGCAGTGAAACAGGGTGGAACACTGAAGCTTTCTTT. Protein: CASSETGWNTEAFF. Combining the CDR3 with reference TRBV2 and TRBJ1-1 gives the whole variable domain EPEVTQTPSHQVTQMGQEVILRCVPISNHLYFYWYRQILGQKVEFLVSFYNNEISEKSEIFDDQFSVERPDGSNFTLKIRSTKLEDSAMYFCASSETGWNTEAFFGQGTRLTVV.

The genes are TRBV5-6 and TRBJ1-1; D is unresolved. CDR1 is SGHDT and CDR2 is YYEEEE in the germline V gene. This CDR3 is 12 amino acids long. Deletions cut 2 bases from V and 1 base from J, with 3 bases between. The CDR3 spells CASSFGNTEAFF. The CDR3 nucleotides read TGTGCCAGCAGCTTCGGGAACACTGAAGCTTTCTTT.

V and J are TRBV19 and TRBJ2-7; 8 nucleotides line up with TRBD2. The CDR3 length is 14 residues. The V gene's germline CDR1 is LNHDA and CDR2 SQIVND (reference sequence). Trimming cost V 9 bases and J 3 bases; bases outside gene matches: 10. This CDR3 reads CASRALAGSYEQYF. In DNA form, the CDR3 reads TGTGCCAGCCGAGCCCTAGCGGGCAGCTACGAGCAGTACTTC.

This chain connects TRBV4-2 to TRBJ2-1, with D tentatively TRBD2 (6 bases). Trimming stripped 1 base from V and 0 bases from J, with 19 bases between. In germline, CDR1 is LGHNA, CDR2 YNFKEQ. The CDR3 is 19 amino acids. CDR3 region: CASSQVDRRDLSSYNEQFF. The CDR3 nucleotides are TGTGCCAGCAGCCAAGTTGACCGAAGGGACTTGAGCTCCTACAATGAGCAGTTCTTC.

J is TRBJ2-2 and V is TRBV3-1 (or the pseudogene TRBV3-2); 13 bases agree with TRBD2. With V trimmed by 4 bases and J by 6 bases, 5 bases remained unmatched. The CDR3 has 16 residues. CDR1 and CDR2 (germline): LGHDT, YNNKEL (reference sequence). This CDR3 is CASSRGLAGEAGELFF. CDR3 nucleotide sequence: TGTGCCAGCAGCCGCGGACTAGCGGGGGAGGCCGGGGAGCTGTTTTTT.